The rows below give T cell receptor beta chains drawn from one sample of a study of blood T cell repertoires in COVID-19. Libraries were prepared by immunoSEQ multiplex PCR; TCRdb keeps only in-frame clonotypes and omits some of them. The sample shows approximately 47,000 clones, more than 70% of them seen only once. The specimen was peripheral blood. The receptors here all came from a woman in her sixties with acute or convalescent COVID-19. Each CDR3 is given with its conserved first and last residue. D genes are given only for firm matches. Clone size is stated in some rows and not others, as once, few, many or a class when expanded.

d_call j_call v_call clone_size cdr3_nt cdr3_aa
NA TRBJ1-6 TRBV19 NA TGTGCCAGTAGTTCCACCAGGGAAGAGTCACCCCTCCACTTT CASSSTREESPLHF
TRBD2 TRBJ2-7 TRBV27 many TGTGCCAGCAGTTTGAGAATAGCGGGAGACTACGAGCAGTACTTC CASSLRIAGDYEQYF
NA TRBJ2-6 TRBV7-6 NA TGTGCCAGCAGCGAAATGCCGGGACTGCCCTCTGGGGCCAACGTCCTGACTTTC CASSEMPGLPSGANVLTF
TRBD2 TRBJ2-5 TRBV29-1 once TGCAGCGTTGGGACTAGCGGGGAGGCCAGAGAGACCCAGTACTTC CSVGTSGEARETQYF
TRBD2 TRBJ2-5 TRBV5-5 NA TGTGCCAGCAGCCTAGGACTAGCGGGGGACGGAGAGACCCAGTACTTC CASSLGLAGDGETQYF
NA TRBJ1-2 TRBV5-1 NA TGCGCCAGCAGGGTGACAGGCGCGCAGGGGGGCTACACCTTC CASRVTGAQGGYTF
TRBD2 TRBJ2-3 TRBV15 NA TGTGCCTCGACTAGCGGGAGTACAGATACGCAGTATTTT CASTSGSTDTQYF
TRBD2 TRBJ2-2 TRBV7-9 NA TGTGCCAGCAGGGGGACTAGCGGGAGCGCGAACACCGGGGAGCTGTTTTTT CASRGTSGSANTGELFF
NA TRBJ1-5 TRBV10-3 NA TGTGCCATCAGTGAGTCGGTCCTTCGGAGCAATCAGCCCCAGCATTTT CAISESVLRSNQPQHF
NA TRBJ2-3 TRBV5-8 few TGTGCCAGCAGCTTGAGAACAGGCTACACAGATACGCAGTATTTT CASSLRTGYTDTQYF
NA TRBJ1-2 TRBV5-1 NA TGCGCCAGCAGCTTGGAAAGCGCAGGGAACTATGGCTACACCTTC CASSLESAGNYGYTF
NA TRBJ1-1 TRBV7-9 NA TGTGCCAGCACCCGTGGGGGCCGCTTGGGCACTGAAGCTTTCTTT CASTRGGRLGTEAFF
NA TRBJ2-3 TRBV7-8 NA TGTGCCAGCAGCTTAGGTAGTCTGTTTCGTGAGGATACGCAGTATTTT CASSLGSLFREDTQYF
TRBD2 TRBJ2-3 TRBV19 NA TGTGCCAGTAAGTCTAGCGGGCCGTCTAGCACAGATACGCAGTATTTT CASKSSGPSSTDTQYF
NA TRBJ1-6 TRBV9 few TGTGCCAGCAGCGTAGGACAGGAAGCTTCACCCCTCCACTTT CASSVGQEASPLHF
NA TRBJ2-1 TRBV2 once TGTGCCAGCAGTGGACAGGCCCTAAGGGGGGGTAATGAGCAGTTCTTC CASSGQALRGGNEQFF
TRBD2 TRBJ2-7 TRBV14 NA TGTGCCAGCAGCCCTTGGACTAGCGGTCCCTACGAGCAGTACTTC CASSPWTSGPYEQYF
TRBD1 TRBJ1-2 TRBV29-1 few TGCAGCGTGACCGGGACAGGCCGCTATGGCTACACCTTC CSVTGTGRYGYTF
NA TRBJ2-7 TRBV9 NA TGTGCCAGCAGCGTATCCGCGGCGGGGAACGAGCAGTACTTC CASSVSAAGNEQYF
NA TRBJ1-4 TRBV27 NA TGTGCCAGCAGTCCTCTTTGGACAGTTAATGAAAAACTGTTTTTT CASSPLWTVNEKLFF
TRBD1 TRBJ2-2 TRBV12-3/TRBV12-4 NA TGTGCCAGCACCCACAGGGGGGCCGGGGAGCTGTTTTTT CASTHRGAGELFF
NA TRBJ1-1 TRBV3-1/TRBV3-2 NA TGTGCCAGCAGCCAACCCCTGGGGGGGAACACTGAAGCTTTCTTT CASSQPLGGNTEAFF
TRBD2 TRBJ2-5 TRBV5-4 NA TGTGCCAGCAGCTTTCTAGCGGGAGGCGGAGAGACCCAGTACTTC CASSFLAGGGETQYF
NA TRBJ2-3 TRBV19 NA TGTGCCAGTAGTACAGGAGATACGCAGTATTTT CASSTGDTQYF
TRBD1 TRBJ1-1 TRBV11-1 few TGTGCCAGCAGCCCGCGACAGGGACTGACTGAAGCTTTCTTT CASSPRQGLTEAFF
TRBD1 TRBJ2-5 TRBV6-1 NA TGTGCCAGCAGTGCTCCGGGACAGGGGGCCCAAGAGACCCAGTACTTC CASSAPGQGAQETQYF
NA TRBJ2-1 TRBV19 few TGTGCCAGTACCTCACAGGGGGACTACACCGAGGAGCAGTTCTTC CASTSQGDYTEEQFF
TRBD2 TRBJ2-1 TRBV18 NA TGTGCCAGCTCACCCAGGCGGGGGAGCCCCAGCTCCTACAATGAGCAGTTCTTC CASSPRRGSPSSYNEQFF
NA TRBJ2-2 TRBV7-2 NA TGTGCCAGCAGCCAGACTAGTGCCGGGGAGCTGTTTTTT CASSQTSAGELFF
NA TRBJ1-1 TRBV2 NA TGTGCCAGCAGTGAAGGGGCCGTCACTGAAGCTTTCTTT CASSEGAVTEAFF
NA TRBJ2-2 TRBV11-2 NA TGTGCCAGCAGCTTAGAGCCTAGTTCAGGGGAGCTGTTTTTT CASSLEPSSGELFF
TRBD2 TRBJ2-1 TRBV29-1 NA TGCAGTGTGGTAGCGGGACTCAATGAGCAGTTCTTC CSVVAGLNEQFF
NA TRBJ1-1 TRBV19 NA TGTGCCAGTAGTAATGGGGCTACTGAAGCTTTCTTT CASSNGATEAFF
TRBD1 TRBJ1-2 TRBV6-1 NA TGTGCCAGCAGTGAAGGTGGGACAGGAGTCTATGGCTACACCTTC CASSEGGTGVYGYTF
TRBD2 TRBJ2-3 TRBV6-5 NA TGTGCCAGCAGTTGGACTAGCGGGGTTGGTACGCAGTATTTT CASSWTSGVGTQYF
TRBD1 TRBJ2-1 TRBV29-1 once TGCAGCGTAGCAGGGACAGGGAGAATAACCAATGAGCAGTTCTTC CSVAGTGRITNEQFF
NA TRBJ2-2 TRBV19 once TGTGCCAGTAGTATAGGGGCGCAAGGGGAGCTGTTTTTT CASSIGAQGELFF
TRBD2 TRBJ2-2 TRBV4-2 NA TGTGCCAGCAGCCAAGAAGGGCGGGGGGGCACGAGAGCCGGGGAGCTGTTTTTT CASSQEGRGGTRAGELFF
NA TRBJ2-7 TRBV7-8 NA TGTGCCAGCTGCTCGGACTGGGACTCCTACGAGCAGTACTTC CASCSDWDSYEQYF
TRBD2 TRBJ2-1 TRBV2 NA TGTGCCAGCAGGGTGAGCTTAGCGGGAGGGTACAATGAGCAGTTCTTC CASRVSLAGGYNEQFF
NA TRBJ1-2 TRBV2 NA TGTGCCAGCAGCGACCAGGGGAGCTATGGCTACACCTTC CASSDQGSYGYTF
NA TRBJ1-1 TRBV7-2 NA TGTGCCAGCAGCTTGGGCGCGACGGGAGGGGCTGAAGCTTTCTTT CASSLGATGGAEAFF
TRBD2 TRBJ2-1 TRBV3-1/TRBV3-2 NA TGTGCCAGCAGCCCCAGACTAGCGGGGGAGTCGCAGTTCTTC CASSPRLAGESQFF
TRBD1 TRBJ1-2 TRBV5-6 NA TGTGCCAGCAGCTTGGGGGACAGTCTTAACTATGGCTACACCTTC CASSLGDSLNYGYTF
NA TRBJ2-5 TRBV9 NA TGTGCCAGCAGCGTAACACCCCAAGAGACCCAGTACTTC CASSVTPQETQYF
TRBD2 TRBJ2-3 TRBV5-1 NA TGCGCCAGCAGCTTGGGGCGGGGGGGCGTAGATACGCAGTATTTT CASSLGRGGVDTQYF
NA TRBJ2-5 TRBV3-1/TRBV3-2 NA TGTGCCAGCAGCCCAAAGGGAGGAGCGGTAGAGACCCAGTACTTC CASSPKGGAVETQYF
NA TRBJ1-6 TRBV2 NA TGTGCCAGCAGTGAGATGGGGAGATGGCCCCTCCACTTT CASSEMGRWPLHF
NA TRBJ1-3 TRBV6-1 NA TGTGCCAGCAGTGAAGCGCCAGGGATGGGTGGAAACACCATATATTTT CASSEAPGMGGNTIYF
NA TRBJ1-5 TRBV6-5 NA TGTGCCAGCAGTCCCGATGCGGGAGGCAATCAGCCCCAGCATTTT CASSPDAGGNQPQHF
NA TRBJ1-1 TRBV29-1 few TGCAGCGTGGGAGACGAGGGTACTGAAGCTTTCTTT CSVGDEGTEAFF
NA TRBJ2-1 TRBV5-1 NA TGCGCCAGCAGCTTGGACCCGCGCCCCTCCTACAATGAGCAGTTCTTC CASSLDPRPSYNEQFF
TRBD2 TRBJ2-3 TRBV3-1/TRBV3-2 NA TGTGCCAGCAGCCAAGATCTCCTAGCGGGGGGGCCCACAGATACGCAGTATTTT CASSQDLLAGGPTDTQYF
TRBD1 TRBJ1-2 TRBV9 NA TGTGCCAGCAGCGTGGCAGGGGGAACCGGCTATGGCTACACCTTC CASSVAGGTGYGYTF